This is a list of T cell receptor beta chains from one sample in a study of cytomegalovirus exposure and HLA in healthy donors. TCRdb's table, derived via immunoSEQ multiplex PCR, lists solely in-frame clones and lacks some. Here the sample spans about 94,000 clones, 50% to 75% being singletons. The sample was PBMCs. Source of these receptors: a man aged 25-45 years in good health and CMV-seronegative. Both conserved end residues are part of each CDR3. A D gene is named only where the DNA matches it firmly. The size entry is marked missing in some rows and otherwise reads once, few, many or a size class.

d_call: TRBD2; clone_size: few; j_call: TRBJ2-1; v_call: TRBV4-1; cdr3_nt: TGCGCCAGCAGCCAAGATCTAGCGGGAGTAGTCGATGAGCAGTTCTTC; cdr3_aa: CASSQDLAGVVDEQFF
d_call: -; clone_size: -; j_call: TRBJ1-2; v_call: TRBV6-1; cdr3_nt: TGTGCCATCAACAGGATGGGCTACACCTTC; cdr3_aa: CAINRMGYTF
d_call: TRBD1; clone_size: -; j_call: TRBJ1-1; v_call: TRBV5-1; cdr3_nt: TGCGCCAGCAGCTTGACAGGGGGCATGAACACTGAAGCTTTCTTT; cdr3_aa: CASSLTGGMNTEAFF
d_call: TRBD1; clone_size: -; j_call: TRBJ1-1; v_call: TRBV19; cdr3_nt: TGTGCCAGTAGGGGACAGGGGAGGTCTGAAGCTTTCTTT; cdr3_aa: CASRGQGRSEAFF
d_call: TRBD1; clone_size: -; j_call: TRBJ2-3; v_call: TRBV9; cdr3_nt: TGTGCCAGCAGCACCCGGGACAGGGTAGAATATACGCAGTATTTT; cdr3_aa: CASSTRDRVEYTQYF
d_call: TRBD1; clone_size: -; j_call: TRBJ2-1; v_call: TRBV5-1; cdr3_nt: TGCGCCAGCAGCCCGAGTTGGGGCGGGACAGGGTTTTACAATGAGCAGTTCTTC; cdr3_aa: CASSPSWGGTGFYNEQFF
d_call: -; clone_size: -; j_call: TRBJ2-5; v_call: TRBV6-5; cdr3_nt: TGTGCCAGCAGTCCCTCTTCCACTAGAGAGACCCAGTACTTC; cdr3_aa: CASSPSSTRETQYF
d_call: TRBD1; clone_size: -; j_call: TRBJ1-4; v_call: TRBV11-2; cdr3_nt: TGTGCCAGCAGCCCACTATTCCGGGACAGAAATGAAAAACTGTTTTTT; cdr3_aa: CASSPLFRDRNEKLFF
d_call: TRBD1; clone_size: once; j_call: TRBJ1-2; v_call: TRBV4-1; cdr3_nt: TGCGCCAGCAGCCAAAGAGGCCCGACAGGGATCTCGGGTGGCTACACCTTC; cdr3_aa: CASSQRGPTGISGGYTF
d_call: TRBD2; clone_size: -; j_call: TRBJ2-1; v_call: TRBV5-6; cdr3_nt: TGTGCCAGCAGCTTGGCGTCGGCTAGCGGGAACAATGAGCAGTTCTTC; cdr3_aa: CASSLASASGNNEQFF
d_call: -; clone_size: once; j_call: TRBJ2-7; v_call: TRBV2; cdr3_nt: TGTGCCAGCAGGAACAGGGTCTACGAGCAGTACTTC; cdr3_aa: CASRNRVYEQYF
d_call: TRBD2; clone_size: -; j_call: TRBJ2-3; v_call: TRBV5-4; cdr3_nt: TGTGCCAGCAGCTTCTGGACTAGCTCAGATACGCAGTATTTT; cdr3_aa: CASSFWTSSDTQYF
d_call: -; clone_size: -; j_call: TRBJ1-2; v_call: TRBV30; cdr3_nt: TGTGCCTGGAGTGGTTGGCAGGGGAAACGCTATGGCTACACCTTC; cdr3_aa: CAWSGWQGKRYGYTF
d_call: TRBD1; clone_size: few; j_call: TRBJ2-2; v_call: TRBV6-1; cdr3_nt: TGTGCCAGCCTGAGGGGCACAGGGGACACCGGGGAGCTGTTTTTT; cdr3_aa: CASLRGTGDTGELFF
d_call: TRBD1; clone_size: -; j_call: TRBJ2-1; v_call: TRBV2; cdr3_nt: TGTGCCAGCAGCACACAGGGGTCTTTATCCGTCAATGAGCAGTTCTTC; cdr3_aa: CASSTQGSLSVNEQFF
d_call: TRBD2; clone_size: -; j_call: TRBJ2-3; v_call: TRBV4-3; cdr3_nt: TGCGCCAGCAGCCAAACTAGCGGGGGGTCAGATACGCAGTATTTT; cdr3_aa: CASSQTSGGSDTQYF
d_call: -; clone_size: -; j_call: TRBJ2-7; v_call: TRBV5-1; cdr3_nt: TGCGCCAGCAGCTTGGCCGGGACTGCTTACGAGCAGTACTTC; cdr3_aa: CASSLAGTAYEQYF
d_call: -; clone_size: -; j_call: TRBJ1-6; v_call: TRBV5-1; cdr3_nt: TGCGCCAGCAGCTTGTTTGGGACAACTGGTTCACCCCTCCACTTT; cdr3_aa: CASSLFGTTGSPLHF
d_call: TRBD1; clone_size: -; j_call: TRBJ1-3; v_call: TRBV7-8; cdr3_nt: TGTGCCAGCAGCTCACGACAGGGTGGGGCTGGAAACACCATATATTTT; cdr3_aa: CASSSRQGGAGNTIYF
d_call: -; clone_size: -; j_call: TRBJ1-6; v_call: TRBV9; cdr3_nt: TGTGCCAGCAGCGTAGCTACAGGACCCTATAATTCACCCCTCCACTTT; cdr3_aa: CASSVATGPYNSPLHF
d_call: -; clone_size: -; j_call: TRBJ2-7; v_call: TRBV6-5; cdr3_nt: TGTGCCAGCAGCGCAGGAGGGTTCTACGAGCAGTACTTC; cdr3_aa: CASSAGGFYEQYF
d_call: TRBD1; clone_size: -; j_call: TRBJ2-2; v_call: TRBV7-9; cdr3_nt: TGTTCCAGCAGCCCTCGACAGGGGGCGGACACCGGGGAGCTGTTTTTT; cdr3_aa: CSSSPRQGADTGELFF
d_call: TRBD2; clone_size: few; j_call: TRBJ2-1; v_call: TRBV27; cdr3_nt: TGTGCCAGCAGTATATTAGCGGGGTACAATGAGCAGTTCTTC; cdr3_aa: CASSILAGYNEQFF
d_call: TRBD2; clone_size: -; j_call: TRBJ2-1; v_call: TRBV18; cdr3_nt: TGTGCCAGCTCACCACGTCTAGCGGGAGGGCCAATGGGATATGAGCAGTTCTTC; cdr3_aa: CASSPRLAGGPMGYEQFF
d_call: -; clone_size: -; j_call: TRBJ2-2; v_call: TRBV9; cdr3_nt: TGTGCCAGCAGAGGAGTCATAGACACCGGGGAGCTGTTTTTT; cdr3_aa: CASRGVIDTGELFF